The 29 T cell receptor beta chains listed next were all sequenced from one sample in a study of CD8+ T cells in alopecia areata. Investigators isolated RNA and reverse transcribed it into cDNA to act as the sequencing template. Clones were sequenced by immunoSEQ multiplex PCR, and TCRdb holds only the in-frame ones, with some missing. The table records 150,000 to 200,000 clones, approximately 60% of them present only once. Input material: CD4+ T cells sorted from blood. The receptors originated from a human donor in good health.

V usage is TRBV10-3 and J usage is TRBJ2-5; 9 nucleotides agree with TRBD2. V shed 4 bases, J shed 5 bases, and the junction held 8 bases outside the gene matches. The CDR3 is 15 residues long. The germline gives CDR1 ENHRY, CDR2 SYGVKD. Here the CDR3 reads CAISVLAGVTETQYF. In nucleotides, the CDR3 is TGTGCCATCAGTGTTTTAGCGGGAGTCACGGAGACCCAGTACTTC.

This chain links TRBV30 with TRBJ2-1; D unclear. The germline V and J ends were trimmed by 3 bases and 6 bases, with 6 bases remaining between them. In germline, CDR1 is GTSNPN, CDR2 SVGIG (reference sequence). This CDR3 comprises 11 residues. The CDR3 is CAWSPLNEQFF. Written as DNA, the CDR3 is TGTGCCTGGAGCCCCCTCAATGAGCAGTTCTTC.

V is TRBV5-1 and J is TRBJ2-4; D not resolved. The V gene lost 3 bases and the J gene lost 2 bases, with 15 bases spanning the gap. CDR1 is SGHRS, CDR2 YFSETQ, per germline. The CDR3 totals 16 residues. The CDR3 nucleotides are TGCGCCAGCAGCTCGGGCCTTACGTCGACCAAAAACATTCAGTACTTC. It yields the protein CASSSGLTSTKNIQYF.

This clone occurred a few times. The J gene is TRBJ2-7, the V gene TRBV6-1; no definite D call. Germline values: CDR1 MNHNS, CDR2 SASEGT. CDR3 length equals 13 residues. V lost 5 bases and J 3 bases, leaving 11 bases between the germline ends. CDR3 sequence (DNA): TGTGCCAGCAGTCGGCGTACGAGCTACGAGCAGTACTTC. Translating gives CASSRRTSYEQYF.

This clone was found a few times. This chain links TRBV2 with TRBJ2-7, with TRBD2 matching over 11 bases. Per the germline V gene, CDR1 is SNHLY and CDR2 is FYNNEI. With V trimmed by 6 bases and J by 4 bases, 2 bases remained unmatched. CDR3 length: 13 amino acids. The CDR3 sequence: CASRGTSGYEQYF. CDR3 bases: TGTGCCAGCAGGGGGACTAGCGGATACGAGCAGTACTTC.

The V gene is TRBV9, the J gene TRBJ1-2, with D tentatively TRBD1 (6 bases). The CDR3 consists of 16 residues. Trimming removed 4 bases from V and 4 bases from J, with 20 bases in between. The V gene's germline CDR1 is SGDLS and CDR2 YYNGEE. The DNA of the CDR3 is TGTGCCAGCAGCCCCGAAGTTTCAGGGGTCGGCTATGGCTACACCTTC. It encodes CASSPEVSGVGYGYTF.

Regarding this clone: Other DNA sequences in the sample encode the same CDR3. The chain employs TRBV29-1 and TRBJ2-5; 7 nucleotides match TRBD2. This CDR3 spans 12 amino acids. In germline, CDR1 is SQVTM, CDR2 ANQGSEA. V gave up 0 bases and J gave up 5 bases; unmatched junction bases: 0. CDR3: CSVEEGGETQYF. DNA for the CDR3: TGCAGCGTTGAAGAGGGGGGGGAGACCCAGTACTTC.

The chain uses TRBV30 and TRBJ2-4; D may correspond to TRBD1 or TRBD2 (5 bases each). V lost 0 bases and J lost 1, with 13 bases in between. The CDR3 spans 16 residues. The germline V gene encodes CDR1 GTSNPN and CDR2 SVGIG (reference sequence). CDR3 DNA: TGTGCCTGGAGTGTACCCGGGACGTGGGCCAAAAACATTCAGTACTTC. Translated, it gives CAWSVPGTWAKNIQYF.

V usage is TRBV29-1 and J usage is TRBJ2-7, with 13 bases fitting TRBD2. This CDR3 is 16 amino acids long. The germline CDR1 and CDR2 sequences are SQVTM and ANQGSEA. The trim removed 3 bases at V and 7 bases at J, leaving 12 bases unmatched. The CDR3 coding sequence is TGCAGCGTTGAGGGTTGGACTAGCGGGAGTTTTGGAGAGCAGTACTTC. Encoded protein: CSVEGWTSGSFGEQYF.

This chain joins TRBV5-1 and TRBJ2-2; unclear D gene. Germline V gene lookup returns CDR1 SGHRS and CDR2 YFSETQ. The CDR3 has 14 amino acids. V shed 3 bases and J shed 0 bases, with 6 bases lying between them. DNA of the CDR3: TGCGCCAGCAGCTCCCCGACGAACACCGGGGAGCTGTTTTTT. Encoded protein: CASSSPTNTGELFF.

Only a few counts were recorded for this clone. The chain employs TRBV27 and TRBJ2-1, with TRBD2 as a possible D gene (5 bases). CDR1 MNHEY and CDR2 SMNVEV come from the germline V gene (reference sequence). The CDR3 spans 16 residues. Trimming removed 7 bases from V and 0 bases from J, with 16 bases in between. The CDR3 loop reads CASTPMSRGSYNEQFF. As DNA, the CDR3 is TGTGCCAGCACCCCTATGAGTCGGGGCTCCTACAATGAGCAGTTCTTC.

V and J are TRBV5-1 and TRBJ1-1; 9 nucleotides line up with TRBD1. The V segment lost 2 bases and the J segment 8 bases; nucleotides outside the gene matches: 7. This CDR3 is 14 amino acids long. Germline values: CDR1 SGHRS, CDR2 YFSETQ. The CDR3 DNA reads as TGCGCCAGCAGCTTCACGGGACAGGGAGCAGAAGCTTTCTTT. This encodes CASSFTGQGAEAFF.

The chain has TRBV19 and TRBJ1-1; D is unresolved. Trimming shortened V by 3 bases and J by 6 bases, and 11 bases separated the two germline ends. The CDR3 totals 13 residues. In germline, CDR1 is LNHDA, CDR2 SQIVND (reference sequence). CDR3 nucleotide sequence: TGTGCCAGTAGTATTAGGCCAAGACCTGAAGCTTTCTTT. Translated, it gives CASSIRPRPEAFF.

V gene TRBV25-1 combines with J gene TRBJ2-3; no clear D. Germline loops: CDR1 MGHDK, CDR2 SYGVNS. Trimming cost V 3 bases and J 5 bases, with 9 bases left between them. This CDR3 contains 13 residues. The CDR3 loop reads CASSEPLRDTQYF. CDR3 coding DNA: TGTGCCAGCAGTGAGCCCCTCCGAGATACGCAGTATTTT.

The rearrangement links TRBV6-1 to TRBJ2-4, with TRBD1 matching 8 bases. Germline assignment: CDR1 MNHNS and CDR2 SASEGT. Trimming removed 3 bases from V and 7 bases from J; junction bases left unmatched: 8. This CDR3 has 15 residues. The CDR3 bases are TGTGCCAGCAGTGAGCCGACAGGGGCGGGTAACATTCAGTACTTC. This encodes CASSEPTGAGNIQYF.

This chain links TRBV19 with TRBJ1-5; D not resolved. Germline V gene data show CDR1 as LNHDA and CDR2 as SQIVND (reference sequence). This CDR3 is 14 amino acids long. Trimming took 7 bases from V and 0 from J, leaving 10 bases between them. CDR3 in DNA: TGTGCCAGTAATCCCCGATATAGCAATCAGCCCCAGCATTTT. Translation gives CASNPRYSNQPQHF. The variable domain in full, with the rest retrieved from reference TRBV19 and TRBJ1-5, is DGGITQSPKYLFRKEGQNVTLSCEQNLNHDAMYWYRQDPGQGLRLIYYSQIVNDFQKGDIAEGYSVSREKKESFPLTVTSAQKNPTAFYLCASNPRYSNQPQHFGDGTRLSIL.

The chain joins TRBV30 to TRBJ2-1, with a possible D match to TRBD1 (5 bases). The CDR3 has 14 residues. Germline V gene lookup returns CDR1 GTSNPN and CDR2 SVGIG (reference sequence). V dropped 0 bases and J dropped 4 bases, with 10 bases sitting between them. The CDR3 DNA sequence: TGTGCCTGGAGTGTAGGGGTCCTTTACAATGAGCAGTTCTTC. Translated, it gives CAWSVGVLYNEQFF.

This clone came up a few times. The chain recombines TRBV18 with TRBJ2-1, with 7 bases that match TRBD1. In germline, CDR1 is KGHSH, CDR2 LQKENI. The CDR3 runs to 14 residues. Germline trimming cut 2 bases from V and 3 bases from J; bases unmatched to any gene: 1. CDR3 amino acids: CASSPGQDYNEQFF. Here the CDR3 DNA reads TGTGCCAGCTCACCAGGACAGGACTACAATGAGCAGTTCTTC. Full variable domain (remainder filled in from reference TRBV18 and TRBJ2-1): NAGVMQNPRHLVRRRGQEARLRCSPMKGHSHVYWYRQLPEEGLKFMVYLQKENIIDESGMPKERFSAEFPKEGPSILRIQQVVRGDSAAYFCASSPGQDYNEQFFGPGTRLTVL.

The chain uses TRBV18 and TRBJ2-2, with 7 bases lining up with TRBD2. The CDR3 is 15 amino acids. With V trimmed by 2 bases and J by 5 bases, 5 bases remained unmatched. Germline lookup yields CDR1 KGHSH and CDR2 LQKENI. The CDR3, as DNA: TGTGCCAGCTCACCAGTCAGCGGGGCTACCGGGGAGCTGTTTTTT. Translating gives CASSPVSGATGELFF. The full variable domain, with the rest looked up from reference TRBV18 and TRBJ2-2, is NAGVMQNPRHLVRRRGQEARLRCSPMKGHSHVYWYRQLPEEGLKFMVYLQKENIIDESGMPKERFSAEFPKEGPSILRIQQVVRGDSAAYFCASSPVSGATGELFFGEGSRLTVL.

The CDR3 DNA reads TGTGCCAGCAGCAAAACCACAGATACGCAGTATTTT. Its translation: CASSKTTDTQYF. The J gene is TRBJ2-3, the V gene TRBV6-6; no clear D. This CDR3 is built from 12 residues. Trimming pared 6 bases from V and 2 bases from J, leaving 6 bases between. Germline loops: CDR1 MNHNY, CDR2 SVGAGI (reference sequence).

The sample holds a few counts of this clone. The CDR3, as DNA: TGCAGCGTTGACGGGAGGGCCGAGACCCAGTACTTC. This encodes CSVDGRAETQYF. The chain is built from TRBV29-1 and TRBJ2-5; 8 nucleotides line up with TRBD2. Germline V CDR1 and CDR2: SQVTM, ANQGSEA. The junction had 2 bases not matched to a gene; V was cut back by 3 bases and J by 5 bases. This CDR3 spans 12 amino acids.

This clone was seen only a few times. The chain links TRBV19 to TRBJ1-1; TRBD1 matches at 8 bases. The CDR3 loop spans 13 amino acids. Germline V lookup: CDR1 LNHDA, CDR2 SQIVND (reference sequence). V was clipped by 11 bases and J by 1 base; unmatched bases: 6. CDR3 DNA: TGTGCCGTTAACAGGGGGAGGAACACTGAAGCTTTCTTT. Its translation is CAVNRGRNTEAFF.

The chain couples TRBV2 to TRBJ2-3; 7 nucleotides line up with TRBD1. Germline V gives CDR1 SNHLY, CDR2 FYNNEI. The V segment lost 8 bases and the J segment 0 bases; nucleotides outside the gene matches: 11. The CDR3 contains 16 residues. CDR3 sequence reads: CASSFEGQASTDTQYF. The DNA of the CDR3 is TGTGCCAGCTCTTTCGAAGGACAGGCTAGCACAGATACGCAGTATTTT.

The chain has TRBV5-1 and TRBJ2-2; 7 bases align to TRBD1. Per the germline V gene, CDR1 is SGHRS and CDR2 is YFSETQ. V lost 2 bases and J lost 6; bases outside the gene matches: 10. This CDR3 comprises 16 residues. This CDR3 is CASSFGQVPGPGELFF. CDR3 DNA sequence: TGCGCCAGCAGCTTCGGACAGGTACCCGGTCCCGGGGAGCTGTTTTTT.

CDR3 sequence (DNA): TGTGCCTGGAGTGCGGGGTTGCGTGGCTACACCTTC. Its protein is CAWSAGLRGYTF. The J gene is TRBJ1-2, the V gene TRBV30, with no clear D. Germline CDR1 and CDR2: GTSNPN and SVGIG (reference sequence). This CDR3 is 12 amino acids long. Between the trimmed V and J ends, which lost 1 base and 7 bases, there was a span of 10 bases.

The gene calls are TRBV30 and TRBJ1-5; TRBD1 matches at 9 bases. Germline V gene lookup returns CDR1 GTSNPN and CDR2 SVGIG (reference sequence). V lost 0 bases to trimming and J lost 4 bases; unmatched junction nucleotides: 10. This CDR3 has 17 amino acids. The CDR3, as DNA: TGTGCCTGGAGTGTGGGACTGACAGGGGGACTAAATCAGCCCCAGCATTTT. Protein sequence: CAWSVGLTGGLNQPQHF.

This clone was counted between two and nine times. The chain joins TRBV7-9 to TRBJ1-3; a possible D gene is TRBD1 (5 bases). V shed 1 base and J shed 3 bases, with 7 bases lying between them. The CDR3 loop spans 14 amino acids. CDR1 SEHNR and CDR2 FQNEAQ come from the germline V gene (reference sequence). DNA for the CDR3: TGTGCCAGCAGCTTAGAGGGGCTTGGAAACACCATATATTTT. Encoded protein: CASSLEGLGNTIYF.

This chain connects TRBV5-4 to TRBJ2-7; 8 nucleotides align to TRBD2. This CDR3 spans 15 amino acids. V trimming: 2 bases; J trimming: 7 bases; junction bases outside the gene matches: 11. Germline V gene sequence: CDR1 SGHNT, CDR2 YYREEE (reference sequence). This chain's CDR3 is CASSFGGRQPGEQYF. DNA of the CDR3: TGTGCCAGCAGCTTCGGCGGGAGGCAACCGGGGGAGCAGTACTTC. Full variable domain (remainder filled in from reference TRBV5-4 and TRBJ2-7): ETGVTQSPTHLIKTRGQQVTLRCSSQSGHNTVSWYQQALGQGPQFIFQYYREEENGRGNFPPRFSGLQFPNYSSELNVNALELDDSALYLCASSFGGRQPGEQYFGPGTRLTVT.

V gene TRBV29-1 combines with J gene TRBJ1-2, with D tentatively TRBD1 (5 bases). V was shortened by 7 bases and J by 5 bases, with 17 bases between the two germline ends. This CDR3 contains 13 residues. Germline-derived CDR1 and CDR2 are SQVTM and ANQGSEA. CDR3 loop: CSAAGGGPYGYTF. The CDR3 DNA reads TGCAGCGCAGCCGGGGGTGGCCCTTATGGCTACACCTTC.